This paragraph covers one T cell receptor beta chain sequence. Its antigen is as yet unknown. The time point: sample taken at primary tumor resection. Whole RNA obtained from tumor, nontumor lung or frozen PBMC underwent sequencing without sorting. Each CDR3 protein is one row after TCRdb ran MiXCR on the 5' RACE reads. The table has about 14,000 distinct CDR3 sequences, approximately 11% seen once. The CDR3 sequence is 16 residues long. Germline loops: CDR1 SEHNR, CDR2 FQNEAQ (reference sequence). V lost 6 bases to trimming and J lost 0 bases, with 17 bases between them. The sample originates from a study of spatial heterogeneity in lung cancer. Points from the study as a whole: Tumor TCRs that were ubiquitous and expanded showed up in blood more at resection than follow-up.

This TCR was sampled from a female donor with early-stage non-small cell lung cancer. Sequenced here: PBMCs, sampled at surgery. This sequence joins TRBV7-9 and TRBJ1-2; no firm D call. The CDR3 sequence is CASSPPPQQANYGYTF. CDR3 nucleotide sequence: TGTGCCAGCAGTCCCCCCCCGCAGCAAGCTAACTATGGCTACACCTTC.